The subject of this entry is one TCR beta chain. Antigen specificity is unknown. This sample is drawn from a study of cytomegalovirus exposure and HLA in healthy donors. Study background: Roughly 80 million unique TCRs from HLA-typed donors made up an early data release.

This CDR3 is built from 13 residues. Germline assignment: CDR1 SGDLS and CDR2 YYNGEE. V lost 0 bases and J lost 2, with 5 bases in between. PCR employed 60 Vbeta and 13 Jbeta primers. This table comes from immunoSEQ multiplex PCR, and its TCRdb copy is limited to in-frame clones, with some not included. The sample records 200,000 to 250,000 clones, 82% being singletons. Study findings and constraints: Highest at DRB1 and lowest at HLA-C, TCR association rates differed among HLA loci in a later analysis. As was reported, the classifier diagnosed cytomegalovirus status with high specificity and sensitivity. Earlier results showed most TCR beta V segments being productive about 87% or about 30% of the time.

This receptor was taken from a woman aged 40 to 55 in good health and CMV-seropositive. Source material: PBMCs. The rearrangement links TRBV9 to TRBJ1-2, with no clear D. DNA for the CDR3: TGTGCCAGCAGCGTAGCACGGAACTATGGCTACACCTTC. Translating it yields CASSVARNYGYTF.